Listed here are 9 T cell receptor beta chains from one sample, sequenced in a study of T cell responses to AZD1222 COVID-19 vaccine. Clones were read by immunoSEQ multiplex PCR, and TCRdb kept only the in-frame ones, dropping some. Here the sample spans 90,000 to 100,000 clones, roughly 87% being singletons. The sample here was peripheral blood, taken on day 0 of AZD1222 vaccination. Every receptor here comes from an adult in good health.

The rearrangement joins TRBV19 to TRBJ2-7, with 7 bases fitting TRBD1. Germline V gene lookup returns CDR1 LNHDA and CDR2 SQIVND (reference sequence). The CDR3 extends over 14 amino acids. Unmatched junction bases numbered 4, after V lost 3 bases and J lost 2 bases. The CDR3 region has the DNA TGTGCCAGTAGTATGCGTCAGGGGGCCTACGAGCAGTACTTC. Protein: CASSMRQGAYEQYF. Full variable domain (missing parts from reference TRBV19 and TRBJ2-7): DGGITQSPKYLFRKEGQNVTLSCEQNLNHDAMYWYRQDPGQGLRLIYYSQIVNDFQKGDIAEGYSVSREKKESFPLTVTSAQKNPTAFYLCASSMRQGAYEQYFGPGTRLTVT.

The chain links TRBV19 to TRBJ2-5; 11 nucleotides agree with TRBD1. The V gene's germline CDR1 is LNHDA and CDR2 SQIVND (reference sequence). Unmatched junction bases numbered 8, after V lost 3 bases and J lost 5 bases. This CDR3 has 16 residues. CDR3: CASSISGQGAQETQYF. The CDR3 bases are TGTGCCAGTAGTATTTCCGGACAGGGGGCGCAGGAGACCCAGTACTTC. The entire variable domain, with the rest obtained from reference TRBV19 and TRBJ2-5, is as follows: DGGITQSPKYLFRKEGQNVTLSCEQNLNHDAMYWYRQDPGQGLRLIYYSQIVNDFQKGDIAEGYSVSREKKESFPLTVTSAQKNPTAFYLCASSISGQGAQETQYFGPGTRLLVL.

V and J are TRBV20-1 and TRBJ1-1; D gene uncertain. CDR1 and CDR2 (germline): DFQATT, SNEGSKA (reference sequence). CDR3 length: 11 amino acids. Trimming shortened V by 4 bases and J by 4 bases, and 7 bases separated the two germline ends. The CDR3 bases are TGCAGTGCTAAGCTCGGCACTGAAGCTTTCTTT. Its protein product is CSAKLGTEAFF.

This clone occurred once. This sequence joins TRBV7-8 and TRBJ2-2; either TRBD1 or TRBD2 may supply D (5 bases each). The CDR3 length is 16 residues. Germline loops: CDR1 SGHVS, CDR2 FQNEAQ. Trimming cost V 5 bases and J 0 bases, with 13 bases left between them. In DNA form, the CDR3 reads TGTGCCAGCAGCCCATGGGGGATCCCGAACACCGGGGAGCTGTTTTTT. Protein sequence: CASSPWGIPNTGELFF. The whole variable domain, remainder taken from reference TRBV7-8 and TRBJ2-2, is GAGVSQSPRYKVAKRGQDVALRCDPISGHVSLFWYQQALGQGPEFLTYFQNEAQLDKSGLPSDRFFAERPEGSVSTLKIQRTQQEDSAVYLCASSPWGIPNTGELFFGEGSRLTVL.

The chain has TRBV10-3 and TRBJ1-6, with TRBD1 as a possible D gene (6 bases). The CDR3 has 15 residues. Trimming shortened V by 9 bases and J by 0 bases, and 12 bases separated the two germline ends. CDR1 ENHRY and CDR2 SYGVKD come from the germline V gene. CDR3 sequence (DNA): TGTGCCATTAGGGGGGGCAGCTCCTATAATTCACCCCTCCACTTT. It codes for CAIRGGSSYNSPLHF.

Here the CDR3 reads CASSVDGVSGNTIYF. The DNA for the CDR3 is TGTGCCAGCAGCGTAGACGGAGTCTCTGGAAACACCATATATTTT. This chain joins TRBV9 and TRBJ1-3; D remains ambiguous. Germline CDR1 SGDLS, CDR2 YYNGEE. Trimming took 0 bases from V and 0 from J, leaving 7 bases between them. CDR3 length: 15 amino acids. Variable domain in full (rest from reference TRBV9 and TRBJ1-3): DSGVTQTPKHLITATGQRVTLRCSPRSGDLSVYWYQQSLDQGLQFLIQYYNGEERAKGNILERFSAQQFPDLHSELNLSSLELGDSALYFCASSVDGVSGNTIYFGEGSWLTVV.

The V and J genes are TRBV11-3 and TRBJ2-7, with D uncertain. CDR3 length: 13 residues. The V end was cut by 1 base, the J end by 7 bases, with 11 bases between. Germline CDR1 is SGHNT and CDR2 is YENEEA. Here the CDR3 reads CASSLVPVSEQYV. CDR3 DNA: TGTGCCAGCAGCTTAGTCCCCGTGTCAGAGCAGTACGTC.

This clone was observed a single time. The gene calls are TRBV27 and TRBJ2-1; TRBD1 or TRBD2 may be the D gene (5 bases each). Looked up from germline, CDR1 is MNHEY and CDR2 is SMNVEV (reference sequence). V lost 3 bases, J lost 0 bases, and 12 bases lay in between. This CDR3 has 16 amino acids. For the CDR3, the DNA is TGTGCCAGCAGTTTTTCCGGGACCAACTCCTACAATGAGCAGTTCTTC. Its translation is CASSFSGTNSYNEQFF.

CDR3 sequence (DNA): TGTGCCAGCAGTCCAGGACAGGGATCCCCCTATGGCTACACCTTC. As protein: CASSPGQGSPYGYTF. The rearrangement joins TRBV2 to TRBJ1-2, with 8 bases fitting TRBD1. CDR3 length: 15 residues. The ends lost 5 bases at V and 4 bases at J; junction bases unmatched: 9. Germline V CDR1 and CDR2: SNHLY, FYNNEI.